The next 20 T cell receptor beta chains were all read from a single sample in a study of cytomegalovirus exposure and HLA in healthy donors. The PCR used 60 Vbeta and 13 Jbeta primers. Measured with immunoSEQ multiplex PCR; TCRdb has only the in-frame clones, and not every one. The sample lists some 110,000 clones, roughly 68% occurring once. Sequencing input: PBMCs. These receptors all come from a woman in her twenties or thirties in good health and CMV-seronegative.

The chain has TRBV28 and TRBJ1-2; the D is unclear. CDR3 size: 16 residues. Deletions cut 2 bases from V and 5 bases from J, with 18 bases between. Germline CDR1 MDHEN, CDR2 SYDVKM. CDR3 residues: CASSLRIPRREYGYTF. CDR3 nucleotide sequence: TGTGCCAGCAGTTTAAGGATACCAAGACGGGAGTATGGCTACACCTTC.

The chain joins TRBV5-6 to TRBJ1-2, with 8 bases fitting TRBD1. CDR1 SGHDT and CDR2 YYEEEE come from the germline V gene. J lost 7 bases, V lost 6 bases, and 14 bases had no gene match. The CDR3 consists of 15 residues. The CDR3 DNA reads TGTGCCAGCATCATTATGGACAGGGCGGGGGTTGGCTACACCTTC. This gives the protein CASIIMDRAGVGYTF. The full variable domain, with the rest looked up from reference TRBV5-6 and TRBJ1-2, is DAGVTQSPTHLIKTRGQQVTLRCSPKSGHDTVSWYQQALGQGPQFIFQYYEEEERQRGNFPDRFSGHQFPNYSSELNVNALLLGDSALYLCASIIMDRAGVGYTFGSGTRLTVV.

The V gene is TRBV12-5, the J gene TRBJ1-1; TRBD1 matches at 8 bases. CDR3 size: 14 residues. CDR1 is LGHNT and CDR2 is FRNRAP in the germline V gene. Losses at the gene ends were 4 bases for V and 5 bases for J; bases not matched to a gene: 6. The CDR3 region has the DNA TGTGCTAGTGGTTCATCTTACAGGGGGACTGAAGCTTTCTTT. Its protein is CASGSSYRGTEAFF.

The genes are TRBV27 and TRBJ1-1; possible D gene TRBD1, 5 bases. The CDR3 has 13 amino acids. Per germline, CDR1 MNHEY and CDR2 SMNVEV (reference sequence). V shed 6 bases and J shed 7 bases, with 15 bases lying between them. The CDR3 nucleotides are TGTGCCAGCAGCCCCCTGGGGCGGATTGAAGCTTTCTTT. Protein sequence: CASSPLGRIEAFF.

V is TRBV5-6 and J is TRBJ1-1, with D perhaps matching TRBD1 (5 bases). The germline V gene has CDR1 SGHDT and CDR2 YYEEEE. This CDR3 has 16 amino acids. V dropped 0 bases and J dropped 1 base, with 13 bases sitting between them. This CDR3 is CASSLVPGRGNTEAFF. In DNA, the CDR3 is TGTGCCAGCAGCTTGGTCCCCGGGAGGGGGAACACTGAAGCTTTCTTT.

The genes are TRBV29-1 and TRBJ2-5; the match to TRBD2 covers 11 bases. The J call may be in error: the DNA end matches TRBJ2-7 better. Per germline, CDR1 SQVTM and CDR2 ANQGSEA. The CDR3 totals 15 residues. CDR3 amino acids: CSVAGTSGAAYEQYF. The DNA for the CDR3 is TGCAGCGTTGCTGGGACTAGCGGAGCCGCCTACGAGCAGTACTTC.

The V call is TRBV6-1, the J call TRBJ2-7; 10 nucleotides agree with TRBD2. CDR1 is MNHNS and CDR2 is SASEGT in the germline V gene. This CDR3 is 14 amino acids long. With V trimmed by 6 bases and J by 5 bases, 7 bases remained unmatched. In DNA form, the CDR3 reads TGTGCCAGCAGAACTAGCGGGAAAGGCCACGAGCAGTACTTC. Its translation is CASRTSGKGHEQYF.

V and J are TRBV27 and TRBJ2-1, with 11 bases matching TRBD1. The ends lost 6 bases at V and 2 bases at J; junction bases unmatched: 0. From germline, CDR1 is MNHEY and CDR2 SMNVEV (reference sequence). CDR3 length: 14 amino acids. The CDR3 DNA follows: TGTGCCAGCAGGGACAGGGGGCCCTACAATGAGCAGTTCTTC. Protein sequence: CASRDRGPYNEQFF.

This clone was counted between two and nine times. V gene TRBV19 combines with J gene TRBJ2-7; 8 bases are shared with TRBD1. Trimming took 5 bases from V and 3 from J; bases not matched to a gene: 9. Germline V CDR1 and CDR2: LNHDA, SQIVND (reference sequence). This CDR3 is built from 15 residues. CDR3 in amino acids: CASSVGQGEVYEQYF. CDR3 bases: TGTGCCAGTAGTGTTGGACAGGGAGAGGTCTACGAGCAGTACTTC.

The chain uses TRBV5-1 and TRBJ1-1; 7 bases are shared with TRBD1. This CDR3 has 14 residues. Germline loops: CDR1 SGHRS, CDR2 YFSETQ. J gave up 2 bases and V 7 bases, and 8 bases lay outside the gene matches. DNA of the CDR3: TGCGCCAGCGACCCGACAGGGATTAACACTGAAGCTTTCTTT. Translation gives CASDPTGINTEAFF. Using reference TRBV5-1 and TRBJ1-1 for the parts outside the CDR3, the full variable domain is KAGVTQTPRYLIKTRGQQVTLSCSPISGHRSVSWYQQTPGQGLQFLFEYFSETQRNKGNFPGRFSGRQFSNSRSEMNVSTLELGDSALYLCASDPTGINTEAFFGQGTRLTVV.

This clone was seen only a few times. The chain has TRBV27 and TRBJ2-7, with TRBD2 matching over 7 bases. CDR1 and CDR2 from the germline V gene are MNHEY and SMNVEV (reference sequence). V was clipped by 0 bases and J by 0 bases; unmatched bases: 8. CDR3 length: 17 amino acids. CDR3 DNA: TGTGCCAGCAGTTTATCGGGGGGGACGATCAGCTCCTACGAGCAGTACTTC. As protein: CASSLSGGTISSYEQYF.

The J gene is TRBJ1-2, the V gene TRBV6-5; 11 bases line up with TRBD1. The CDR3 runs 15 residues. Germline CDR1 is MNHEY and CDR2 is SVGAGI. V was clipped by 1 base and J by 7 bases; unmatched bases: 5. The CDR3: CASSYWDRGNIGYTF. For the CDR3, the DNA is TGTGCCAGCAGTTACTGGGACAGGGGGAATATTGGCTACACCTTC.

The CDR3 loop is CAWSVERTYSNQPQHF. CDR3 DNA: TGTGCCTGGAGTGTAGAACGGACTTATAGCAATCAGCCCCAGCATTTT. This chain joins TRBV30 and TRBJ1-5; no reliable D call. This CDR3 region has 16 residues. Germline values: CDR1 GTSNPN, CDR2 SVGIG (reference sequence). Trimming shortened V by 0 bases and J by 0 bases, and 12 bases separated the two germline ends.

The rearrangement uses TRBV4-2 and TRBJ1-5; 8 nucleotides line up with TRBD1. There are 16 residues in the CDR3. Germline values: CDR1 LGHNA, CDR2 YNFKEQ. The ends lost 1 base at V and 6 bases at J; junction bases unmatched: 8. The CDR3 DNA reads TGTGCCAGCAGCCAAGGGGACGGGACAGGCACTCAGCCCCAGCATTTT. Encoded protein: CASSQGDGTGTQPQHF.

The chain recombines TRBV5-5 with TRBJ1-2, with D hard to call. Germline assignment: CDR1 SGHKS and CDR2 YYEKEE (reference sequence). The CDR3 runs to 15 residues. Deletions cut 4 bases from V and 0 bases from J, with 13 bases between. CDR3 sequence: CASSQYRGSNYGYTF. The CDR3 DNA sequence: TGTGCCAGCAGCCAGTATAGAGGGTCTAACTATGGCTACACCTTC.

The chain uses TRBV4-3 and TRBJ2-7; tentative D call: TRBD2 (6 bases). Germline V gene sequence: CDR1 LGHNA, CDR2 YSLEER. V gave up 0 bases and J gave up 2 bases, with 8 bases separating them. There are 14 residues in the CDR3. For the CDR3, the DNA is TGCGCCAGCAGCCAAGATGGGGGGACCTACGAGCAGTACTTC. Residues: CASSQDGGTYEQYF.

CDR3 amino acids: CASSVDSGTGWTEAFF. The CDR3, as DNA: TGTGCCAGCAGTGTTGACTCCGGGACAGGGTGGACTGAAGCTTTCTTT. The chain has TRBV6-1 and TRBJ1-1; 9 nucleotides line up with TRBD1. CDR3 length: 16 residues. In germline, CDR1 is MNHNS, CDR2 SASEGT. V shed 4 bases and J 5 bases; nucleotides not matched to a gene: 11.

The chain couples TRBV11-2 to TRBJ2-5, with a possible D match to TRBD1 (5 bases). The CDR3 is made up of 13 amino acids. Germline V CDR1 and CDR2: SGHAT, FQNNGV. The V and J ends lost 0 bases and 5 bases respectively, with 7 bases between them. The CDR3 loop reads CASSLETAETQYF. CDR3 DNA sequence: TGTGCCAGCAGCTTAGAGACAGCGGAGACCCAGTACTTC.

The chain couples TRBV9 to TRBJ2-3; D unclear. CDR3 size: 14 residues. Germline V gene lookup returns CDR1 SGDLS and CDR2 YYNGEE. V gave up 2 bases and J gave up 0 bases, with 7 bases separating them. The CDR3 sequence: CASSVSTSTDTQYF. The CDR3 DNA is TGTGCCAGCAGCGTTTCGACTAGCACAGATACGCAGTATTTT. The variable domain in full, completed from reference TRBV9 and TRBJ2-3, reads DSGVTQTPKHLITATGQRVTLRCSPRSGDLSVYWYQQSLDQGLQFLIQYYNGEERAKGNILERFSAQQFPDLHSELNLSSLELGDSALYFCASSVSTSTDTQYFGPGTRLTVL.

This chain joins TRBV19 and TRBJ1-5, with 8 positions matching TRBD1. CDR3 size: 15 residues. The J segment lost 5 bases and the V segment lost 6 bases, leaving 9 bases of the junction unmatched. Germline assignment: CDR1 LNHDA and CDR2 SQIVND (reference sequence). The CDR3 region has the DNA TGTGCCAGTAGGAGAAGGGCAGGGGGCGATCAGCCCCAGCATTTT. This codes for CASRRRAGGDQPQHF.